A single sample gave rise to the 16 T cell receptor beta chains below, sequenced in a study of blood T cells in healthy people across ages. Next came a second PCR, run for about 7 to 12 cycles, which used a sample-barcoded 5' primer along with a J-beta primer mix. A single record per CDR3 protein comes from TCRdb applying MiXCR to the 5' RACE reads. The sample holds roughly 800,000 distinct CDR3 sequences, about 55% seen once. Sequenced input: blood. The source is a man aged 80 or over in good health.

This clonotype was counted between two and nine times. V is TRBV7-6 and J is TRBJ2-3; 10 bases line up with TRBD1. J lost 3 bases, V lost 5 bases, and 14 bases had no gene match. Per germline, CDR1 SGHVS and CDR2 FNYEAQ. The CDR3 is 18 amino acids. CDR3 coding DNA: TGTGCCAGCAGCCGATTCACGGGACAGGGGTTGGGGACAGATACGCAGTATTTT. It is translated as CASSRFTGQGLGTDTQYF.

The chain employs TRBV5-1 and TRBJ2-7; D unresolved. The germline V gene has CDR1 SGHRS and CDR2 YFSETQ. Deletions cut 4 bases from V and 7 bases from J, with 18 bases between. The CDR3 runs 14 residues. The CDR3: CASSQTGPASEQYF. DNA of the CDR3: TGCGCCAGCAGCCAAACCGGGCCAGCTTCGGAGCAGTACTTC.

This chain links TRBV11-1 with TRBJ1-1; 8 nucleotides align to TRBD1. J lost 6 bases, V lost 8 bases, and 11 bases had no gene match. Germline V gives CDR1 SGHAT, CDR2 FQDESV (reference sequence). The length of the CDR3 is 14 residues. The CDR3 DNA reads TGTGCCAGCTCCGACAGGGGATTCAACGCTGAAGCTTTCTTT. Encoded protein: CASSDRGFNAEAFF. The full variable domain, with the rest looked up from reference TRBV11-1 and TRBJ1-1, is EAEVAQSPRYKITEKSQAVAFWCDPISGHATLYWYRQILGQGPELLVQFQDESVVDDSQLPKDRFSAERLKGVDSTLKIQPAELGDSAMYLCASSDRGFNAEAFFGQGTRLTVV.

Concerning this clonotype: At one end the junction does not follow the germline gene, possibly because of a read error. This chain uses TRBV9 with TRBJ2-7, with D perhaps assigned TRBD1 or TRBD2 (6 bases each). CDR3 length: 15 residues. In germline, CDR1 is SGDLS, CDR2 YYNGEE. The CDR3 region is CASSVSGARSYEQYF. CDR3 DNA: TGTGCCAGTAGCGTATCGGGGGCAAGGTCCTACGAGCAGTACTTC.

The chain couples TRBV20-1 to TRBJ2-3; TRBD2 matches at 7 bases. The V segment lost 1 base and the J segment 14 bases; nucleotides outside the gene matches: 15. The germline V gene has CDR1 DFQATT and CDR2 SNEGSKA (reference sequence). The length of the CDR3 is 14 residues. This chain's CDR3 is CSARGAGVERYAYF. The CDR3 coding sequence is TGCAGTGCTAGAGGGGCGGGAGTAGAAAGATACGCGTATTTT.

V usage is TRBV9 and J usage is TRBJ2-7, with 9 positions matching TRBD2. The CDR3 loop spans 17 amino acids. Trimming at V came to 0 bases and at J to 7 bases, leaving 14 bases not matched to a gene. Germline assignment: CDR1 SGDLS and CDR2 YYNGEE. Here the CDR3 reads CASSVGLADSSYNEQYF. The CDR3 DNA reads TGTGCCAGCAGCGTAGGACTAGCGGACAGCTCCTACAATGAGCAGTACTTC.

The V gene is TRBV2, the J gene TRBJ1-2, with 8 bases aligning to TRBD1. This CDR3 region has 14 residues. Germline V gene data show CDR1 as SNHLY and CDR2 as FYNNEI. V was pared by 4 bases and J by 5 bases, with 6 bases of the junction left unmatched. The CDR3 reads CASSGPGQVYGYTF. For the CDR3, the DNA is TGTGCCAGCAGTGGCCCGGGACAGGTATATGGCTACACCTTC.

V and J are TRBV3-1 and TRBJ2-7; D not resolved. CDR1 and CDR2 (germline): LGHDT, YNNKEL (reference sequence). There are 18 residues in the CDR3. V was shortened by 1 base and J by 4 bases, with 23 bases between the two germline ends. CDR3 nucleotides: TGTGCCAGCAGCCAAGCCCGACGCCCCGACCAGGCTGAGTACGAGCAGTACTTC. This gives the protein CASSQARRPDQAEYEQYF.

This chain connects TRBV20-1 to TRBJ1-2; 7 bases agree with TRBD1. Germline loops: CDR1 DFQATT, CDR2 SNEGSKA (reference sequence). This CDR3 spans 13 amino acids. Trimming removed 6 bases from V and 2 bases from J; junction bases left unmatched: 6. The CDR3 nucleotides read TGCAGTGCCAGGACAGGATTAAACTATGGCTACACCTTC. This sequence encodes CSARTGLNYGYTF.

The V and J genes are TRBV2 and TRBJ2-3, with a weak D call TRBD2 (6 bases). The CDR3 sequence is 12 residues long. The germline gives CDR1 SNHLY, CDR2 FYNNEI. The V end was cut by 11 bases, the J end by 14 bases, with 23 bases between. CDR3 residues: CAGGTAVGYAYF. CDR3 nucleotides: TGTGCCGGGGGGACCGCGGTCGGATACGCGTATTTT.

This clonotype was counted only a few times. The chain carries TRBV20-1 and TRBJ2-1, with no clear D. Per germline, CDR1 DFQATT and CDR2 SNEGSKA (reference sequence). CDR3 size: 14 residues. With 5 bases removed from V and 0 bases from J, the gap between germline ends came to 11 bases. The CDR3 region has the DNA TGCAGTGCTCCGACCCCGGACTCCTACAATGAGCAGTTCTTC. Residues: CSAPTPDSYNEQFF.

This clonotype was counted only a few times. V gene TRBV4-1 combines with J gene TRBJ2-7, with 7 bases identical to TRBD1. Germline values: CDR1 MGHRA, CDR2 YSYEKL. Trimming took 3 bases from V and 7 from J; bases not matched to a gene: 6. CDR3 length: 13 amino acids. The CDR3 DNA sequence: TGCGCCAGCAGCCAGGCACAGGGGTGGGAGCAGTACTTC. It encodes CASSQAQGWEQYF.

Only a few counts were recorded for this clonotype. This chain connects TRBV2 to TRBJ2-1; weak D call: TRBD2 (6 bases). The germline V and J ends were trimmed by 6 bases and 8 bases, with 11 bases remaining between them. Germline V lookup: CDR1 SNHLY, CDR2 FYNNEI. The CDR3 is 12 residues long. The CDR3 here is CASRGGSHEQFF. CDR3 bases: TGTGCCAGCAGGGGGGGATCCCATGAGCAGTTCTTC.

The rearrangement uses TRBV6-1 and TRBJ2-7, with a weak D call TRBD2 (6 bases). This CDR3 spans 14 amino acids. Trimming took off 4 bases at V and 4 bases at J, with 14 bases between the two ends. From germline, CDR1 is MNHNS and CDR2 SASEGT. The CDR3 nucleotides read TGTGCCAGCAGTGGGGACTCGGGATTTTACGAGCAGTACTTC. It yields the protein CASSGDSGFYEQYF.

Points on this clonotype: The junction shows a germline mismatch at one end, possibly a read error. The genes are TRBV27 and TRBJ1-2; the D is unclear. The germline CDR1 and CDR2 sequences are MNHEY and SMNVEV (reference sequence). This CDR3 has 14 residues. This chain's CDR3 is CACSLTPGRRGYTF. CDR3 DNA: TGTGCCTGCAGTTTAACCCCCGGGCGTCGTGGCTACACCTTC.

This clonotype was recorded a few times. The J gene is TRBJ2-7, the V gene TRBV29-1; D tentatively reads TRBD1 or TRBD2 (5 bases each). The CDR3 is 14 residues long. Germline V gene data show CDR1 as SQVTM and CDR2 as ANQGSEA. V lost 7 bases, J lost 7 bases, and 23 bases lay in between. The CDR3 here is CSAPGAGPVNEQYF. The CDR3 region has the DNA TGCAGCGCCCCCGGGGCCGGCCCGGTAAATGAGCAGTACTTC.